A selection of T cell receptor beta chains follows, all from one sample in a study of T cell responses to AZD1222 COVID-19 vaccine. Clones were read by immunoSEQ multiplex PCR, and TCRdb kept only the in-frame ones, dropping some. The data show about 92,000 clones, more than 75% seen once. Material: peripheral blood, obtained on day 0 of AZD1222 vaccination. Receptors were obtained from an adult in good health. Each CDR3 is given with its conserved first and last residue. The D gene is left open where the match is weak. Some rows mark clone size as missing; the rest say once, few, many or name a class of expanded clone.

d_call j_call v_call clone_size cdr3_nt cdr3_aa
- TRBJ1-4 TRBV25-1 - TGTGCCAGCAGTGAAGCCTCAGCCTTTCTTGAAAAACTGTTTTTT CASSEASAFLEKLFF
TRBD2 TRBJ2-7 TRBV3-1/TRBV3-2 - TGTGCCAGCAGCCCCGGATCCGGGGGGGGCGAGCAGTACTTC CASSPGSGGGEQYF
- TRBJ2-3 TRBV3-1/TRBV3-2 few TGTGCCAGCAGCCCGCCGGGACGGCGTACGCAGTATTTT CASSPPGRRTQYF
TRBD1 TRBJ2-7 TRBV27 - TGTGCCAGCAGGCTTCAACAGGGGGCCGAGCAGTACTTC CASRLQQGAEQYF
- TRBJ1-5 TRBV18 - TGTGCCAGCTCTCGACAATCCGGATTCGATCAGCCCCAGCATTTT CASSRQSGFDQPQHF
- TRBJ1-1 TRBV28 - TGTGCCAGCATGGAGGGAGGAGTGAACACTGAAGCTTTCTTT CASMEGGVNTEAFF
- TRBJ1-5 TRBV30 - TGTGCCTGGAGTCAGGACACCCGAGGTCAGCCCCAGCATTTT CAWSQDTRGQPQHF
TRBD1 TRBJ2-1 TRBV19 - TGTGCCAGTAGTGTACCAGGGGGTAGCCACAATGAGCAGTTCTTC CASSVPGGSHNEQFF
- TRBJ2-7 TRBV9 - TGTGCCAGCAGCGTAGGGGTAGGAGCGGCTACAGACGAGCAGTACTTC CASSVGVGAATDEQYF
- TRBJ1-3 TRBV5-1 - TGCGCCAGCAGCTTGGATAGCTCCCGCTCTGGAAACACCATATATTTT CASSLDSSRSGNTIYF
- TRBJ1-1 TRBV2 - TGTGCCAGCAGTGAAATTGGGGGCTGGTCTGAAGCTTTCTTT CASSEIGGWSEAFF
- TRBJ2-3 TRBV5-8 - TGTGCCAGCAGCTTGGCGAGACAGTCAGATACGCAGTATTTT CASSLARQSDTQYF
TRBD2 TRBJ2-7 TRBV3-1/TRBV3-2 few TGTGCCAGCAGCCAAGGGTTTAGCGGGGGCTCCTACGAGCAGTACTTC CASSQGFSGGSYEQYF
- TRBJ2-1 TRBV6-4 once TGTGCCAACCATATCGAATTAGATAACGGCCATGAGCAGTTCTTC CANHIELDNGHEQFF
- TRBJ1-2 TRBV5-1 - TGCGCCAGCAGCTCCGGACAGCCCTATGGCTACACCTTC CASSSGQPYGYTF
- TRBJ1-2 TRBV19 once TGTGCCAGTAGTATAGACGGGTATGGCTACACCTTC CASSIDGYGYTF
TRBD1 TRBJ1-6 TRBV7-9 - TGTGCCAGCACCTCGCCGGGACAGGGGGGCATCAATTCACCCCTCCACTTT CASTSPGQGGINSPLHF
- TRBJ2-7 TRBV6-1 - TGTGCCAGCAGTGAAAAGGAAGTTGGCTACGAGCAGTACTTC CASSEKEVGYEQYF
- TRBJ1-1 TRBV5-1 - TGCGCCAGCAGCTCACAAACATTGAACACTGAAGCTTTCTTT CASSSQTLNTEAFF
TRBD1 TRBJ1-2 TRBV5-4 - TGTGCCAGCAGCTCGGGACAGGACAACTATGGCTACACCTTC CASSSGQDNYGYTF
TRBD2 TRBJ2-1 TRBV28 - TGTGCCAGCAGTCCTCTAGCGGGAGGGTCCAATGAGCAGTTCTTC CASSPLAGGSNEQFF
TRBD1 TRBJ2-7 TRBV19 - TGTGCCAGTAGTGGGACAGGGGCATACGAGCAGTACTTC CASSGTGAYEQYF
- TRBJ1-4 TRBV4-2 - TGTGCCAGCAGTCAAAATTTCCGGGGGGGTGAAAAACTGTTTTTT CASSQNFRGGEKLFF
TRBD2 TRBJ2-1 TRBV11-2 - TGTGCCAGCAGTCCGAATGGGCGGGGGAACAATGAGCAGTTCTTC CASSPNGRGNNEQFF
- TRBJ2-5 TRBV6-4 - TGTGCCAGACCCTTCCAGATTCTGTACCAAGAGACCCAGTACTTC CARPFQILYQETQYF
- TRBJ1-2 TRBV19 - TGTGCCAGTACCCCCCGCCCCGAGAGCCCCTATGGCTACACCTTC CASTPRPESPYGYTF
- TRBJ1-2 TRBV7-2 once TGTGCCAGCAGCCCAGGACAACCGCGGGGTGGCTACACCTTC CASSPGQPRGGYTF
- TRBJ2-6 TRBV7-9 - TGTGCCAGCAGCTTAGGAATCTCTGGGGCCAACGTCCTGACTTTC CASSLGISGANVLTF
- TRBJ1-6 TRBV14 - TGTGCCAGCACCCCGACCAGCAATCCCAATTCACCCCTCCACTTT CASTPTSNPNSPLHF
TRBD1 TRBJ1-1 TRBV3-1/TRBV3-2 - TGTGCCAGCAGCCCCGGGGACAGGGGGTTTGTTGAAGCTTTCTTT CASSPGDRGFVEAFF
- TRBJ2-5 TRBV5-1 - TGCGCCAGCAGCTTGGCGGCCCCTACACAAGAGACCCAGTACTTC CASSLAAPTQETQYF
- TRBJ2-7 TRBV18 - TGTGCCAGCTCATCGGGTGAGGGCTCCTACGAGCAGTACTTC CASSSGEGSYEQYF
TRBD1 TRBJ1-4 TRBV7-9 - TGTGCCAGCAGCTTAGATCGGACAGGGAGTAGAAAACTGTTTTTT CASSLDRTGSRKLFF
TRBD1 TRBJ2-7 TRBV7-6 - TGTGCCAGCAGCTTGCGGACAGGGGAGGGGGAGCAGTACTTC CASSLRTGEGEQYF
TRBD2 TRBJ2-3 TRBV7-9 - TGTGCCAGCAGCCCTGGACTAGAAGCAGATACGCAGTATTTT CASSPGLEADTQYF
TRBD1 TRBJ2-1 TRBV6-5 - TGTGCCAGCACCTGGGACAGAAGCTCCTACAATGAGCAGTTCTTC CASTWDRSSYNEQFF
TRBD1 TRBJ1-4 TRBV30 - TGTGCCTGGGGATTACAGGGGGCTAATGAAAAACTGTTTTTT CAWGLQGANEKLFF
- TRBJ1-5 TRBV5-1 - TGCGCCAGCAGCCCCGGACAGAATAGCAATCAGCCCCAGCATTTT CASSPGQNSNQPQHF
TRBD1 TRBJ1-2 TRBV6-4 - TGTGCCAGCAGTTGGGTAAGGGACAGGGAGGTAGGGTATGGCTACACCTTC CASSWVRDREVGYGYTF
- TRBJ1-5 TRBV7-2 - TGTGCCAGCAGCTTACGAGGGGGCAATCAGCCCCAGCATTTT CASSLRGGNQPQHF
TRBD2 TRBJ2-5 TRBV13 - TGTGCCAGCAGCCTCGGACTAGCGGGCCAAGAGACCCAGTACTTC CASSLGLAGQETQYF
- TRBJ1-4 TRBV28 - TGTGCCAGCAGCCCCCCCTCGGGCGGAAAAAAACTGTTTTTT CASSPPSGGKKLFF
- TRBJ2-5 TRBV4-1 - TGCGCCAGCAGCACACGCCCCTGGGCGGACCAAGAGACCCAGTACTTC CASSTRPWADQETQYF
- TRBJ1-6 TRBV5-1 - TGCGCCAGCAGCTTGGTTCAGCGGAATGCCCCCTATAATTCACCCCTCCACTTT CASSLVQRNAPYNSPLHF
- TRBJ1-5 TRBV3-1/TRBV3-2 once TGTGCCAGCAGCCAAGATTTCCAAAATCAGCCCCAGCATTTT CASSQDFQNQPQHF
TRBD1 TRBJ1-2 TRBV12-3/TRBV12-4 - TGTGCCAGCACCATGGGACAGGGTTTTGGCTACACCTTC CASTMGQGFGYTF
TRBD1 TRBJ1-2 TRBV4-1 - TGCGCCAGCAGCCAGTTCCGGGACAGGGACAACTATGGCTACACCTTC CASSQFRDRDNYGYTF
- TRBJ1-1 TRBV12-5 - TGTGCTAGTGGTTCCCAGTGGGGGACGAACACTGAAGCTTTCTTT CASGSQWGTNTEAFF
- TRBJ1-5 TRBV19 - TGTGCCACCAATGACGGAAATCAGCCCCAGCATTTT CATNDGNQPQHF
TRBD1 TRBJ1-1 TRBV5-5 once TGTGCCAGCAGCCTTCGGGACAGGAACACTGAAGCTTTCTTT CASSLRDRNTEAFF
TRBD2 TRBJ2-3 TRBV29-1 once TGCAGCGCCCGGACTAGCGGGGGCACAGATACGCAGTATTTT CSARTSGGTDTQYF
- TRBJ2-3 TRBV6-5 - TGTGCCAGCACCGCTTTACGATTCACAGATACGCAGTATTTT CASTALRFTDTQYF
- TRBJ1-2 TRBV2 - TGTGCCAGCAGTGCGGGCTTCGGTGGCTACACCTTC CASSAGFGGYTF
- TRBJ2-7 TRBV28 - TGTGCCAGCAGTACCTCCGCCCCCTACGAGCAGTACTTC CASSTSAPYEQYF